The T cell receptor beta chain under discussion was sequenced for a study of beta chain features in type 1 diabetes (dated by TCRdb to 2017 to 2018). Regarding the study in general: Patients and healthy donors did not differ in mean age, gender distribution, total cell number or subset yield. A total of 107,917,701 sorted cells were examined across all samples, and a strong correlation was observed between cell number per subset and RNA yield. The study compared TCRB repertoires of sorted circulating CD4+ T cell subsets between recently diagnosed type 1 diabetes patients and matched healthy donors. Regulatory and stem cell-like memory subsets were obtained from only 8 patients and roughly eight healthy donors, while naive and central memory subsets were obtained from all 30 or so donors. Overall study results and their limits: A moderate but significant shortening of TCRB CDR3 length was observed in type 1 diabetes patients in all four CD4+ subsets. Because small numbers of individuals were included in the HLA sub-analyses, any influence of HLA type on TCRB rearrangement was left unresolved. PCR may preferentially amplify shorter templates, but because patient and control samples were amplified and corrected together, any resulting skew would affect both groups equally. Because cDNA was sequenced instead of genomic DNA, activated cells with high expression could be over-represented, although the groups did not differ in activation or CD3 levels. The naive, central memory and regulatory TCRB repertoires appeared to resemble one another more closely among patients than among healthy donors. At VDJ recombination sites, patients with type 1 diabetes made fewer insertions and deleted more nucleotides, a pattern implying thymic rearrangement abnormalities.

In the case of this clone: The antigen it recognizes is unknown. The record has no base qualities; no much larger clone is one base away.

All of the isolated RNA was reverse transcribed with the High Capacity cDNA Reverse Transcription Kit, so expressed TCRB transcripts were sequenced. Naive, central memory and regulatory T cell samples underwent deep immunoSEQ sequencing, averaging about 3.57 million total reads per sample. After sorted cells were lysed in RLT buffer, RNA was extracted with DNase-treated RNeasy Micro or Mini kits, with the choice depending on cell number. Each cell subset was processed separately to prevent cross-contamination, with patient and healthy donor samples processed together. The immunoSEQ multiplex PCR was used to amplify TCRB sequences from cDNA, generating 87-bp fragments that spanned the CDR3 region. Sequencing of the amplicons was done on the Illumina HiSeq platform. The source study handled its data this way. Synthetic template baselines were used to correct PCR bias computationally, reads within Hamming distance 2 were collapsed, and singletons that could not be merged were discarded. Reads were aligned against IMGT so that V, D and J genes, CDR3 length and insertions or deletions at six rearrangement sites could be assigned. Within each subset, clonotype counts were normalized to the number of sorted cells before true diversity and Gini coefficients were calculated with the tcR R package. The overlap coefficient, calculated on TCRB nucleotide sequences, was used to quantify repertoire sharing. Out-of-frame TCRB sequences from naive cells were analyzed as a proxy for the pre-selection repertoire. Sourced from immuneACCESS, this table was stored by TCRdb with only in-frame sequences that have V and J called. A share of the clones is absent; for the studies checked, an unresolved V gene accounts for under half, and the remainder has no known explanation. The V and J calls and clone size were taken over from that table, and D and trimming were inferred from the DNA. For this sample there are around 350,000 clones; approximately 12% appear just once. Together, the top ten hold 0.015% to 0.02% of the sample.

Trimming leaves V shorter by 0 bases and J shorter by 1 base, with the junction holding 5 bases beyond the gene matches. The CDR3, cysteine through phenylalanine, is 16 amino acids long. CDR3 DNA is the only sequence kept; it has 48 bases, read in frame from the first base. CDR1 and CDR2 are read off the germline V gene as SGHDT and YYEEEE. From each donor, a single peripheral blood sample of 100 to 150 mL on average was drawn into heparinised tubes. Using a panel that included CD45RO, CCR7, CD25, CD127, CD95 and CD27, naive, central memory, regulatory and stem cell-like memory CD4+ T cells were sorted on a BD FACSAria II. Purity was above 98% for every sorted population. PBMCs were separated immediately by Lymphoprep density gradient centrifugation and were stained directly, without being cultured. So that batch effects would be minimized, each experiment stained and sorted samples in pairs, pairing one healthy donor with one patient.

The source material was naive CD4+ T cells from blood. The cell subset or site label here, explained by the study, means: true naive CD4+ T cells. The chain was built from TRBV5-6 and TRBJ2-3, and 7 junctional nucleotides match TRBD2. The sequence derives from a man younger than 35 in good health. The DNA sequence reads TGTGCCAGCAGCTTGGGAGGGAGGGTAGGCACAGATACGCAGTATTTT. Its product reads: CASSLGGRVGTDTQYF.